A selection of T cell receptor beta chains follows, all from one sample in a study. TCRdb analysed the RT-PCR reads with MiXCR anew, one entry per CDR3 protein. The sample lists fewer than 800,000 distinct CDR3 sequences; more than 13% were seen once. The specimen was memory CD4+ T cells from blood. Every receptor here comes from a female donor in good health, serving as a healthy control. The CDR3 runs from the conserved cysteine through the conserved F or W. The D gene is left open where the match is weak. Clone size appears in some rows only: once, few, many, or a class for an expanded clone.

d_call clone_size j_call v_call cdr3_length cdr3_nt cdr3_aa
TRBD1 few TRBJ1-3 TRBV7-8 14 TGTGCCAGCAGCCGCGACAGGGGTTTGAACACCATATATTTT CASSRDRGLNTIYF
. . TRBJ2-2 TRBV24-1 16 TGTGCCACCAGTGATTTCGGATATGCAAGAACCGGGGAGCTGTTTTTT CATSDFGYARTGELFF
TRBD2 . TRBJ2-3 TRBV7-8 17 TGTGCCAGTAGTATTTACTCGCTAGCGGAGGCAACAGATACGCAGTATTTT CASSIYSLAEATDTQYF
. few TRBJ1-2 TRBV5-4 12 TGTGCCAGCAGAGGGGTTAACTATGGCTACACCTTC CASRGVNYGYTF
. . TRBJ2-1 TRBV7-2 16 TGTGCCAGCAGCCGGGCAGCGGGCGGTCTGAACAATGAGCAGTTCTTC CASSRAAGGLNNEQFF
. . TRBJ1-2 TRBV7-2 15 TGTGCCAGCAGCTTCCAAGCAGGGAGGACGGATGGCTACACCTTC CASSFQAGRTDGYTF
. few TRBJ1-2 TRBV4-3 17 TGCGCCAGCAGCCAAGATCTTGGGGGAACTGCTAACTATGGCTACACCTTC CASSQDLGGTANYGYTF
. many TRBJ2-2 TRBV7-3 14 TGTGCCAGCAGCCCCCAGACCCGGACCGGGGAGCTGTTTTTT CASSPQTRTGELFF
. once TRBJ1-6 TRBV20-1 16 TGCAGTGCTAGAGATAGCGCAGGGTATGACAATTCACCCCTCCACTTT CSARDSAGYDNSPLHF
TRBD1 few TRBJ1-5 TRBV29-1 12 TGCAACACCAGGGGGGCCTTTCAGCCCCAGCATTTT CNTRGAFQPQHF
. few TRBJ2-3 TRBV4-1 17 TGCGCCAGCAGCCAAGCGGGAAGGAGTCCTAGCACAGATACGCAGTATTTT CASSQAGRSPSTDTQYF
. few TRBJ1-4 TRBV20-1 13 TGCAGTGCTAGTGCCTGGACACAAGAAAAACTGTTTTTT CSASAWTQEKLFF
TRBD1 . TRBJ1-4 TRBV27 15 TGTGCCAGCAGCACCCCCGGGACAGGGGGCTGGAAACTGTTTTTT CASSTPGTGGWKLFF
TRBD2 many TRBJ2-2 TRBV6-2/TRBV6-3 16 TGTGCCAGCAGTTATTACGCGGGAGGTGGCACCGGGGAGCTGTTTTTT CASSYYAGGGTGELFF
TRBD1 . TRBJ1-3 TRBV12-3/TRBV12-4 15 TGTGCCAGCATCGAGAGGGGGCAGGCTGGAAACACCATATATTTT CASIERGQAGNTIYF
. many TRBJ2-1 TRBV5-1 16 TGCGCCAGCAGCTTGGGGAATAGCGGAGCCAATGATGAGCAGTTCTTC CASSLGNSGANDEQFF
TRBD1 many TRBJ1-2 TRBV28 12 TGTGCCAGCAGGGGGACAGACTATGGCTACACCTTC CASRGTDYGYTF
. few TRBJ2-7 TRBV6-2/TRBV6-3 14 TGTGCCAGCAGCACAGACGGGTTTTCCTACGAGCAGTACTTC CASSTDGFSYEQYF
TRBD1 few TRBJ2-5 TRBV27 15 TGTGCCAGCAGTTTCCGACAGGGGGCTCGGGAGACCCAGTACTTC CASSFRQGARETQYF
TRBD2 . TRBJ2-5 TRBV11-2 14 TGTGCCAGCAGCCTAGGGACTAGCGGGAGTACCCAGTACTTC CASSLGTSGSTQYF
TRBD1 few TRBJ1-1 TRBV24-1 14 TGTGCCACCCTACGGGACAGGGTCGACACTGAAGCTTTCTTT CATLRDRVDTEAFF
TRBD2 many TRBJ2-1 TRBV20-1 14 TGCAGTGCCCTACTCTTGCGGGAGGGCTATGAGCAGTTCTTC CSALLLREGYEQFF
. many TRBJ2-5 TRBV20-1 13 TGCAGTGCTAGGGCTAGCGCTAAAGAGACCCAGTACTTC CSARASAKETQYF
TRBD1 . TRBJ2-2 TRBV7-9 15 TGTGCCAGCAGCTTTGGGACAGGGGACACCGGGGAGCTGTTTTTT CASSFGTGDTGELFF
. many TRBJ1-2 TRBV6-1 13 TGTGCCAGCAGCCAAGTAGTTGACTATGGCTACACCTTC CASSQVVDYGYTF
. . TRBJ2-6 TRBV9 17 TGTGCCAGCAGCGTAGGGTCTCTTAGCTCTGGGGCCAACGTCCTGACTTTC CASSVGSLSSGANVLTF